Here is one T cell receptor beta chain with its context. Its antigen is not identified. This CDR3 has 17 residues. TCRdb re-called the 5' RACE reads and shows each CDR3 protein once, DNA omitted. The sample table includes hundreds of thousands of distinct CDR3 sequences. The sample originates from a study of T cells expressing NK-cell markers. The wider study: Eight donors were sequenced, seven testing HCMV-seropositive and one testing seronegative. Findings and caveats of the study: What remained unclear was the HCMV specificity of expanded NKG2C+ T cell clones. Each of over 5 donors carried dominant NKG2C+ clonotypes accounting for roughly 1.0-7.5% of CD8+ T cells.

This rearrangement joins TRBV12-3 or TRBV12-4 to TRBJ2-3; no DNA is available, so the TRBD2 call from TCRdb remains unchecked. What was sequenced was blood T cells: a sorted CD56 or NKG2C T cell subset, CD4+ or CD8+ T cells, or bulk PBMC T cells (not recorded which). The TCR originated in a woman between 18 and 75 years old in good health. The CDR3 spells CASSFPQRQREWDTQYF.